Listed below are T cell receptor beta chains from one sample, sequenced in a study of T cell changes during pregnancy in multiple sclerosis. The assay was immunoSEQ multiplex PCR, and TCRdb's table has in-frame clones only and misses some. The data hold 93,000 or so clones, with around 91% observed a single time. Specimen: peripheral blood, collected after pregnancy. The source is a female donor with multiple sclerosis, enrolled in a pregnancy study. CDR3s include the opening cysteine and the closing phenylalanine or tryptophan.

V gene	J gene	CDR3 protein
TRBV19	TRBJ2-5	CASSRDRGRLPQYF
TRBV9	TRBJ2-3	CASSLQAPTDTQYF
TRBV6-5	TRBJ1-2	CASRRQGGHYGYTF
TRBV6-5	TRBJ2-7	CASSYSVRMEEQYF
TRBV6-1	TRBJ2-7	CASSEPAPSDSYEQYF
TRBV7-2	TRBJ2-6	CASSPQLANVLTF
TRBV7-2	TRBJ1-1	CASSLAQGKNTEAFF
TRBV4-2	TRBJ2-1	CASSQGGGRVRNNEQFF
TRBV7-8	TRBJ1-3	CASSPRGRGLSGNTIYF
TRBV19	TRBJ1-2	CASSIGEVYYTF
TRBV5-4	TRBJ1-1	CASSQDQGANTEAFF
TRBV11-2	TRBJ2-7	CASSLGTQYEQYF
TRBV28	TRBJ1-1	CASSARVELPPEAFF
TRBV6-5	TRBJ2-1	CASSYRLAGHNEQFF
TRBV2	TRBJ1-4	CASKGGEATNEKLFF
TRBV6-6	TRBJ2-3	CASSWGGGPTDTQYF
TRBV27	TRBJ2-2	CASVGYRNTGELFF
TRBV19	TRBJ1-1	CAIRGPMNTEAFF
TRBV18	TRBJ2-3	CASSPLSGGAGDTQYF
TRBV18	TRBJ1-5	CASSSRRDQPQHF
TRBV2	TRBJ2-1	CASSGGLTSYNEQFF
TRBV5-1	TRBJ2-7	CASSELGGGSYEQYF
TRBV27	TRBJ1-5	CASSRSDNQPQHF
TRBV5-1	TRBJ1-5	CASSLGRGTGIDQPQHF
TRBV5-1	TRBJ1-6	CASSSGQGRFSPLHF
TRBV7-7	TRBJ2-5	CASSSKTFQETQYF
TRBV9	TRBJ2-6	CASSPQGAWANVLTF
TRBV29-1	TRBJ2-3	CSVVGTSGGVGSTDTQYF
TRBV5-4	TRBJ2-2	CASSSLPHGELFF
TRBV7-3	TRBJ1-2	CASSDRQGNGYTF
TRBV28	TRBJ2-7	CASSAPGTVYEQYF
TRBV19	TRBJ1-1	CASNWADTEAFF
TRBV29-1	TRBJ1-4	CSARRTATNEKLFF
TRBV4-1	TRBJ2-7	CASSQLVGRVYEQYF
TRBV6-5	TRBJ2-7	CASSFLAGGTYEQYF
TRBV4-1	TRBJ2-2	CASSQGVTKAGGFIGELFF
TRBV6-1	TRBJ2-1	CASRETSGRLRVRYNEQFF
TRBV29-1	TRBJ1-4	CSVGQGRNEKLFF
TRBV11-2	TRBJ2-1	CASSLTLAGGFISYNEQFF
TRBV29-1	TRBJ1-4	CSVPQTVGNEKLFF
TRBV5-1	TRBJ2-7	CASSLQLTSGNPYEQYF
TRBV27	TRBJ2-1	CASSLKGPGTPAQSSYNEQFF
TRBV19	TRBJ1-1	CASSIRGAATEAFF
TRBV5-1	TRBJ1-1	CASSLSQGGGTEAFF
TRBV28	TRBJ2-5	CASSPGVAGVWETQYF
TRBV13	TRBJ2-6	CASSLGQGVHVLTF
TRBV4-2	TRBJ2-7	CASSPRHPGQGIYEQYF
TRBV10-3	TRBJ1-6	CAISESRGANNSPLHF
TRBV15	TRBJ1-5	CATSRDGGVGDLTQHF
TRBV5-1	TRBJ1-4	CASSLAGREKLFF